These T cell receptor beta chains were read from a single sample in a study of cytomegalovirus exposure and HLA in healthy donors. TCRdb's table, derived via immunoSEQ multiplex PCR, lists solely in-frame clones and lacks some. Of roughly 330,000 clones listed, about nine tenths are singletons. The sequencing input was PBMCs. Receptors originate from a woman in her 30s in good health and CMV-seropositive. Each CDR3 is given with its conserved first and last residue. Clone size is stated in some rows and not others, as once, few, many or a class when expanded.

CDR3 protein,J gene,V gene,clone size
CASSYSRTDSNQPQHF,TRBJ1-5,TRBV6-5,NA
CAISDPARGWDTEAFF,TRBJ1-1,TRBV10-3,NA
CASSSTGYEQYF,TRBJ2-7,TRBV27,NA
CASREKGYSGYTF,TRBJ1-2,TRBV2,once
CASSPAGRETQYF,TRBJ2-5,TRBV9,NA
CASSYSGQGHTDTQYF,TRBJ2-3,TRBV6-5,NA
CASSSARGSGNTIYF,TRBJ1-3,TRBV7-2,NA
CASSSLYEQYF,TRBJ2-7,TRBV11-2,NA
CASSLYPPNTEAFF,TRBJ1-1,TRBV5-1,NA
CASSTRDSSGNTIYF,TRBJ1-3,TRBV7-6,NA
CASSAGEPGGASGNTIYF,TRBJ1-3,TRBV9,NA
CASSFSATYEQYF,TRBJ2-7,TRBV7-8,NA
CASSSLGANTGELFF,TRBJ2-2,TRBV7-8,NA
CASGGLAGVDTQYF,TRBJ2-3,TRBV6-5,NA
CASSHRGPPKRDEQFF,TRBJ2-1,TRBV4-1,NA
CASSYSGGFGYGYTF,TRBJ1-2,TRBV6-5,NA
CASTPTGDHTEAFF,TRBJ1-1,TRBV19,NA
CASSRDRDYGYTF,TRBJ1-2,TRBV4-1,few
CASSKALYHEQYF,TRBJ2-7,TRBV21-1,NA
CASSVAGRQRGEKLFF,TRBJ1-4,TRBV9,NA
CASSAGEEHQPQHF,TRBJ1-5,TRBV4-1,NA
CAISTPTGYYEQYF,TRBJ2-7,TRBV10-3,NA
CSVEPGGLLTDTQYF,TRBJ2-3,TRBV29-1,few
CASSPEPGHPSPLHF,TRBJ1-6,TRBV5-4,NA
CASSGSGGGGETQYF,TRBJ2-5,TRBV9,NA
CASSYRRDEQFF,TRBJ2-1,TRBV11-2,NA
CAISDRVLAEAFF,TRBJ1-1,TRBV10-3,NA
CASSPSGSGGGELFF,TRBJ2-2,TRBV4-3,NA
CASSFSTRAYEQYF,TRBJ2-7,TRBV7-9,NA
CATSQQGPNQPQHF,TRBJ1-5,TRBV15,NA
CASSPGTSGSVSVDEQYF,TRBJ2-7,TRBV7-2,once